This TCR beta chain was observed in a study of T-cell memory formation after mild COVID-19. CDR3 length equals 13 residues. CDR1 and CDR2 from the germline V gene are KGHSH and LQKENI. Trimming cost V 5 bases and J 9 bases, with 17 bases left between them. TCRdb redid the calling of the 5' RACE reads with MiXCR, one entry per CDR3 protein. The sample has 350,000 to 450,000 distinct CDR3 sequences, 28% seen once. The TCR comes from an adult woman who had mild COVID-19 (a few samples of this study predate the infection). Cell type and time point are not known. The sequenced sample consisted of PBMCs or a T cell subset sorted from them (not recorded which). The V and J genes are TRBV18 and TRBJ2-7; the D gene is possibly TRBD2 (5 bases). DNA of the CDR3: TGTGCCAGCTCAAAGGATCTCGGGGTTTGGCAGTACTTC. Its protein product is CASSKDLGVWQYF.